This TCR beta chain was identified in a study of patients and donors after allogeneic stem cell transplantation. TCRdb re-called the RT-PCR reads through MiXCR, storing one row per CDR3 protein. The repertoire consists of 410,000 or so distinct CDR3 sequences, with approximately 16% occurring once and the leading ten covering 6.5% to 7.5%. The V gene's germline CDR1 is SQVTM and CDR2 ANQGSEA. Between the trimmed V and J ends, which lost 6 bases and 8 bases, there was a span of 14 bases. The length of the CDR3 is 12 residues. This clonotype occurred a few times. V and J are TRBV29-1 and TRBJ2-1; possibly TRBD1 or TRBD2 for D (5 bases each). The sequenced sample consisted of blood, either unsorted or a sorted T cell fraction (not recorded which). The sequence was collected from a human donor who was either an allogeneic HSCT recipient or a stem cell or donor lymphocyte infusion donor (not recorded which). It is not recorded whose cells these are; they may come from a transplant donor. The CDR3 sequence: CSVNRDDHEQFF. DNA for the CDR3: TGCAGCGTGAACCGGGACGACCATGAGCAGTTCTTC.